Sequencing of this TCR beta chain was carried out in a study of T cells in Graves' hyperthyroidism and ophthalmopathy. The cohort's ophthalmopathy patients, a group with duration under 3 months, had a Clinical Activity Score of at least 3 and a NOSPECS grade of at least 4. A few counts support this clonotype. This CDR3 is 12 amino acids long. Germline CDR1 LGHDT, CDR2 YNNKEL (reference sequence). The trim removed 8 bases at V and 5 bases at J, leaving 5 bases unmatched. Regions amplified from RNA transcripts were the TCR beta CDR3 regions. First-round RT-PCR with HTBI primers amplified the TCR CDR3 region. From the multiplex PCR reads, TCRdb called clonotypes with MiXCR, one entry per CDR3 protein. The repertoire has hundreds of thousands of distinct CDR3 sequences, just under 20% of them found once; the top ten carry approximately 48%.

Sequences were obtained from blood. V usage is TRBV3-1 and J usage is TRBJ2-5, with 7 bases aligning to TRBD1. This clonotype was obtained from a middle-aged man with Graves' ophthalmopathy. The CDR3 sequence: CASGDRRETQYF. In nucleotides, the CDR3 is TGTGCCAGCGGGGACAGAAGGGAGACCCAGTACTTC.